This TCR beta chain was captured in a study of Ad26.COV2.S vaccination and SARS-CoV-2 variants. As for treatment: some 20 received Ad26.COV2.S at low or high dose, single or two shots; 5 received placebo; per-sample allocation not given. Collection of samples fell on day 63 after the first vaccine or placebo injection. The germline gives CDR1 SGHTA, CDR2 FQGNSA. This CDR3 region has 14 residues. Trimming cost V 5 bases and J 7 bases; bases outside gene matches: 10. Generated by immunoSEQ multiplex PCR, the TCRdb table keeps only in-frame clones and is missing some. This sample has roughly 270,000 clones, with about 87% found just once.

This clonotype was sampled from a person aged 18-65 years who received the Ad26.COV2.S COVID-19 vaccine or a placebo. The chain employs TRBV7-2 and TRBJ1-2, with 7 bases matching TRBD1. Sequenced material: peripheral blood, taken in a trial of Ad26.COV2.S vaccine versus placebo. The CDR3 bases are TGTGCCAGCAGCCCGACCAGAGGGGGCGGTGGCTACACCTTC. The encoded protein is CASSPTRGGGGYTF. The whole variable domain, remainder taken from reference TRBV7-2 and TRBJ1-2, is GAGVSQSPSNKVTEKGKDVELRCDPISGHTALYWYRQSLGQGLEFLIYFQGNSAPDKSGLPSDRFSAERTGGSVSTLTIQRTQQEDSAVYLCASSPTRGGGGYTFGSGTRLTVV.